The next 32 T cell receptor beta chains were all read from a single sample in a study of control samples from healthy donors and cancer patients. Libraries were prepared by immunoSEQ multiplex PCR; TCRdb keeps only in-frame clonotypes and omits some of them. The table includes some 20,000 clones, 85% detected once. Sample: PBMCs. The source of these receptors is a man in his 60s with head and neck cancer.

The CDR3 protein is CAWRRYDHYGYTF. CDR3 DNA: TGTGCCTGGAGAAGGTACGACCACTATGGCTACACCTTC. The chain is built from TRBV30 and TRBJ1-2, with D unclear. This CDR3 has 13 residues. V was trimmed by 3 bases and J by 3 bases, leaving 11 bases between them. Germline V gene lookup returns CDR1 GTSNPN and CDR2 SVGIG (reference sequence).

This clone was detected only a few times. DNA for the CDR3: TGTGCCAGCAGCACGGCTAGCGGGAGTCTCTACGAGCAGTACTTC. Residues: CASSTASGSLYEQYF. The V call is TRBV9, the J call TRBJ2-7; 10 positions agree with TRBD2. CDR1 and CDR2 from the germline V gene are SGDLS and YYNGEE. This CDR3 has 15 amino acids. Trimming took 4 bases from V and 3 from J; bases not matched to a gene: 7.

The genes are TRBV18 and TRBJ1-1, with no clear D. CDR3 length: 14 amino acids. Trimming took off 3 bases at V and 8 bases at J, with 16 bases between the two ends. Germline loops: CDR1 KGHSH, CDR2 LQKENI. CDR3 in DNA: TGTGCCAGCTCACCGTCGCAGGTTATCCTCGAAGCTTTCTTT. Translating gives CASSPSQVILEAFF.

In its sample, this clone was seen once. The chain has TRBV12-3 or TRBV12-4 and TRBJ2-3; D gene ambiguous. There are 13 residues in the CDR3. V was clipped by 2 bases and J by 2 bases, with 5 bases between them. As DNA, the CDR3 is TGTGCCAGCAGTTTAACAGACACAGATACGCAGTATTTT. It yields the protein CASSLTDTDTQYF.

This chain links TRBV19 with TRBJ2-5; TRBD1 is a possible D gene (7 bases). The CDR3 runs 15 residues. V was clipped by 3 bases and J by 2 bases, with 13 bases between them. CDR1 is LNHDA, CDR2 SQIVND, per germline (reference sequence). This chain's CDR3 is CASSIWTGLQETQYF. In nucleotides, the CDR3 is TGTGCCAGTAGTATTTGGACAGGACTACAAGAGACCCAGTACTTC.

This chain connects TRBV5-1 to TRBJ1-2, with 7 bases that match TRBD1. This CDR3 has 14 residues. V trimming: 3 bases; J trimming: 4 bases; junction bases outside the gene matches: 6. Germline V gene sequence: CDR1 SGHRS, CDR2 YFSETQ. In DNA, the CDR3 is TGCGCCAGCAGCTCCGGGACAGACATCTATGGCTACACCTTC. This encodes CASSSGTDIYGYTF. The complete variable domain, with remaining parts taken from reference TRBV5-1 and TRBJ1-2, reads KAGVTQTPRYLIKTRGQQVTLSCSPISGHRSVSWYQQTPGQGLQFLFEYFSETQRNKGNFPGRFSGRQFSNSRSEMNVSTLELGDSALYLCASSSGTDIYGYTFGSGTRLTVV.

The V gene is TRBV5-1, the J gene TRBJ1-2; 10 positions agree with TRBD1. Looked up from germline, CDR1 is SGHRS and CDR2 is YFSETQ. The CDR3 is 14 residues long. Unmatched junction bases numbered 3, after V lost 4 bases and J lost 3 bases. This chain's CDR3 is CASSTGQGHYGYTF. The CDR3 region has the DNA TGCGCCAGCAGCACGGGACAGGGGCACTATGGCTACACCTTC.

This clone is termed medium-sized. Other DNA sequences in the same sample also yield this CDR3. The CDR3 DNA reads as TGTGCCAGCAGCTCTGACAGGGTGCCTGGAAACACCATATATTTT. Its translation: CASSSDRVPGNTIYF. The V and J genes are TRBV5-8 and TRBJ1-3; the match to TRBD1 covers 7 bases. Per germline, CDR1 SGHTS and CDR2 YDEGEE. The CDR3 totals 15 residues. J was trimmed by 2 bases and V by 3 bases; bases with no gene match: 5.

The J gene is TRBJ1-5, the V gene TRBV2; D is unclear. Per germline, CDR1 SNHLY and CDR2 FYNNEI. The V gene lost 4 bases and the J gene lost 4 bases, with 14 bases spanning the gap. CDR3 length: 15 residues. CDR3 nucleotides: TGTGCCAGCAGTGGAGGACCGACTTTGAATCAGCCCCAGCATTTT. Translated: CASSGGPTLNQPQHF.

The chain employs TRBV30 and TRBJ1-1; D is unclear. Germline CDR1 reads GTSNPN; CDR2 reads SVGIG (reference sequence). This CDR3 is built from 13 residues. The germline V and J ends were trimmed by 0 bases and 5 bases, with 10 bases remaining between them. CDR3 DNA: TGTGCCTGGAGTGTCGGCAGGACGACTGAAGCTTTCTTT. Its protein is CAWSVGRTTEAFF.

Here the CDR3 DNA reads TGTGCCAGCAGCCCAGGACAGGTCAGAGGGCAGCCCCAGCATTTT. Translating gives CASSPGQVRGQPQHF. V gene TRBV6-2 or TRBV6-3 combines with J gene TRBJ1-5, with 7 bases aligning to TRBD1. Germline assignment: CDR1 MNHEY and CDR2 SVGEGT. V dropped 6 bases and J dropped 7; count of bases not matched to a gene: 12. The CDR3 is made up of 15 amino acids.

The J gene is TRBJ2-5, the V gene TRBV7-9; D is unresolved. CDR1 is SEHNR and CDR2 is FQNEAQ in the germline V gene (reference sequence). This CDR3 contains 14 residues. V lost 0 bases and J 0 bases, leaving 5 bases between the germline ends. The CDR3 sequence: CASSLAAYQETQYF. The CDR3 DNA sequence: TGTGCCAGCAGCTTAGCAGCGTACCAAGAGACCCAGTACTTC.

The V gene is TRBV30, the J gene TRBJ2-3; possibly TRBD2 for D (6 bases). The CDR3 runs to 15 residues. V shed 3 bases and J shed 0 bases, with 13 bases lying between them. Germline V CDR1 and CDR2: GTSNPN, SVGIG (reference sequence). The CDR3 nucleotides read TGTGCCTGGAGCTTAAAGCGGGTTAGCACAGATACGCAGTATTTT. It is translated as CAWSLKRVSTDTQYF.

The V call is TRBV14, the J call TRBJ2-3, with D possibly matching TRBD2 (6 bases). There are 14 residues in the CDR3. CDR1 is SGHDN and CDR2 is FVKESK in the germline V gene. The V and J ends lost 2 bases and 3 bases respectively, with 9 bases between them. In nucleotides, the CDR3 is TGTGCCAGCAGCCAACTAGGGAGGACAGATACGCAGTATTTT. This translates into CASSQLGRTDTQYF.

This clone was counted a few times. The chain uses TRBV10-3 and TRBJ2-2; weak D call: TRBD1 (5 bases). CDR3 length: 15 amino acids. CDR1 and CDR2 from the germline V gene are ENHRY and SYGVKD. The V and J ends lost 5 bases and 6 bases respectively, with 16 bases between them. Here the CDR3 DNA reads TGTGCCATCAGTACTTCCAACAGGAGATCCGGGGAGCTGTTTTTT. This codes for CAISTSNRRSGELFF.

The chain joins TRBV5-8 to TRBJ1-5; D is perhaps TRBD1 (6 bases). V lost 4 bases, J lost 5 bases, and 13 bases lay in between. The CDR3 length is 14 residues. Germline V gene sequence: CDR1 SGHTS, CDR2 YDEGEE. The CDR3: CASSGGPADQPQHF. In nucleotides, the CDR3 is TGTGCCAGCAGCGGGGGGCCAGCGGATCAGCCCCAGCATTTT.

V gene TRBV5-1 combines with J gene TRBJ1-1, with no clear D. Trimming removed 6 bases from V and 5 bases from J, with 17 bases in between. Germline CDR1 and CDR2: SGHRS and YFSETQ. There are 14 residues in the CDR3. CDR3 sequence reads: CASIPGPGETEAFF. The CDR3 DNA is TGCGCCAGCATCCCCGGGCCGGGTGAGACTGAAGCTTTCTTT.

The chain uses TRBV18 and TRBJ1-1; no clear D gene. The V gene lost 6 bases and the J gene lost 1 base, with 18 bases spanning the gap. Germline lookup yields CDR1 KGHSH and CDR2 LQKENI. This CDR3 has 16 residues. The CDR3 here is CASSGARYSRNTEAFF. The CDR3 DNA reads as TGTGCCAGCTCCGGAGCACGGTACAGTAGGAACACTGAAGCTTTCTTT.

The CDR3 bases are TGCGCCAGCAGGGGGGACAGGTTCGACTATGGCTACACCTTC. Translated: CASRGDRFDYGYTF. The gene calls are TRBV10-2 and TRBJ1-2; 8 positions match TRBD1. V shed 6 bases and J 3 bases; nucleotides not matched to a gene: 6. From germline, CDR1 is WSHSY and CDR2 SAAADI. The CDR3 spans 14 residues.

With respect to this clone: Other DNA sequences in the same sample also yield this CDR3. V is TRBV7-3 and J is TRBJ2-2; D unresolved. The CDR3 has 13 amino acids. The germline V gene has CDR1 SGHTA and CDR2 FQGTGA. Between the trimmed V and J ends, which lost 4 bases and 2 bases, there was a span of 5 bases. The DNA for the CDR3 is TGTGCCAGCAGCTCCCCAAACACCGGGGAGCTGTTTTTT. It translates to CASSSPNTGELFF.

Only one count was recorded for this clone. The V and J genes are TRBV20-1 and TRBJ2-7, with D possibly being TRBD1 (6 bases). Trimming shortened V by 7 bases and J by 5 bases, and 12 bases separated the two germline ends. Germline CDR1 reads DFQATT; CDR2 reads SNEGSKA (reference sequence). The CDR3 contains 11 residues. CDR3 nucleotides: TGCAGTGTCCAACAGGGAAACGAGCAGTACTTC. Protein product: CSVQQGNEQYF.

This chain's CDR3 is CASSPTPYREETNYGYTF. CDR3 nucleotides: TGTGCCAGCAGCCCCACGCCCTACAGGGAGGAGACTAACTATGGCTACACCTTC. The chain links TRBV5-8 to TRBJ1-2; the D gene is possibly TRBD1 (6 bases). The CDR3 loop spans 18 amino acids. CDR1 and CDR2 (germline): SGHTS, YDEGEE. Between the trimmed V and J ends, which lost 4 bases and 0 bases, there was a span of 22 bases.

The chain carries TRBV19 and TRBJ2-1; D gene uncertain. V was cut by 0 bases and J by 4 bases, with 10 bases left in between. This CDR3 region has 15 residues. Germline CDR1 reads LNHDA; CDR2 reads SQIVND (reference sequence). CDR3 nucleotide sequence: TGTGCCAGTAGTATAGACGCCAGGCCATACAATGAGCAGTTCTTC. Protein product: CASSIDARPYNEQFF.

This rearrangement joins TRBV6-6 to TRBJ1-2; no clear D. Germline V lookup: CDR1 MNHNY, CDR2 SVGAGI (reference sequence). The CDR3 runs 10 residues. V was clipped by 6 bases and J by 8 bases, with 7 bases between them. The CDR3 sequence: CASSQGGYTF. The CDR3 DNA is TGTGCCAGCAGCCAAGGGGGCTACACCTTC.

The chain uses TRBV5-1 and TRBJ1-2; tentatively, D is TRBD1 (5 bases). CDR1 is SGHRS and CDR2 is YFSETQ in the germline V gene. V was pared by 4 bases and J by 4 bases, with 20 bases between. CDR3 length: 16 residues. CDR3 region: CASSPVGGGSGYGYTF. The CDR3 bases are TGCGCCAGCAGCCCCGTTGGTGGGGGGTCTGGCTATGGCTACACCTTC.

The chain combines TRBV3-1 (or the pseudogene TRBV3-2) with TRBJ2-3; 11 nucleotides match TRBD2. The CDR3 extends over 16 amino acids. V dropped 6 bases and J dropped 6; count of bases not matched to a gene: 11. Per germline, CDR1 LGHDT and CDR2 YNNKEL (reference sequence). CDR3 sequence: CASRQLTSGSPDTQYF. In DNA, the CDR3 is TGTGCCAGCAGGCAACTCACTAGCGGGAGTCCCGATACGCAGTATTTT.

In regard to this clone: The sample carries other DNA sequences with the same CDR3. This sequence joins TRBV7-9 and TRBJ1-1; D call uncertain. This CDR3 contains 13 residues. Germline lookup yields CDR1 SEHNR and CDR2 FQNEAQ (reference sequence). V gave up 2 bases and J gave up 2 bases, with 6 bases separating them. The CDR3 DNA follows: TGTGCCAGCAGCTTACAAGGAAACACTGAAGCTTTCTTT. Translating it yields CASSLQGNTEAFF.

The chain employs TRBV18 and TRBJ1-3; the match to TRBD1 covers 8 bases. Unmatched junction bases numbered 12, after V lost 3 bases and J lost 2 bases. Germline loops: CDR1 KGHSH, CDR2 LQKENI. The CDR3 sequence is 18 residues long. As DNA, the CDR3 is TGTGCCAGCTCACCGGGGACAGGACGGCAGGGGGCTGGAAACACCATATATTTT. As protein: CASSPGTGRQGAGNTIYF.

The chain combines TRBV9 with TRBJ1-4; TRBD1 might be the D (5 bases). The V and J ends lost 0 bases and 4 bases respectively, with 7 bases between them. Germline loops: CDR1 SGDLS, CDR2 YYNGEE. This CDR3 is 14 amino acids long. The CDR3 sequence: CASSVGDHNEKLFF. CDR3 nucleotide sequence: TGTGCCAGCAGCGTAGGGGACCATAATGAAAAACTGTTTTTT.

The rearrangement uses TRBV2 and TRBJ1-3, with a weak D call TRBD1 (5 bases). V was clipped by 6 bases and J by 0 bases, with 12 bases between them. Per the germline V gene, CDR1 is SNHLY and CDR2 is FYNNEI. There are 15 residues in the CDR3. CDR3 bases: TGTGCCAGCAGGGGGACGGTTAGCTCTGGAAACACCATATATTTT. This gives the protein CASRGTVSSGNTIYF.

The rearrangement uses TRBV7-8 and TRBJ1-1; the D gene is possibly TRBD1 (5 bases). V was pared by 3 bases and J by 3 bases, with 11 bases between. Per the germline V gene, CDR1 is SGHVS and CDR2 is FQNEAQ. The CDR3 is 14 residues long. DNA of the CDR3: TGTGCCAGCAGCTTCGAGGGGAGGTACACTGAAGCTTTCTTT. This gives the protein CASSFEGRYTEAFF.

J is TRBJ1-1 and V is TRBV19; D perhaps matches TRBD1 (5 bases). Germline loops: CDR1 LNHDA, CDR2 SQIVND (reference sequence). V shed 3 bases and J shed 6 bases, with 11 bases lying between them. This CDR3 has 13 amino acids. This CDR3 reads CASSIRAGSEAFF. CDR3 bases: TGTGCCAGTAGTATCCGGGCAGGGTCTGAAGCTTTCTTT.